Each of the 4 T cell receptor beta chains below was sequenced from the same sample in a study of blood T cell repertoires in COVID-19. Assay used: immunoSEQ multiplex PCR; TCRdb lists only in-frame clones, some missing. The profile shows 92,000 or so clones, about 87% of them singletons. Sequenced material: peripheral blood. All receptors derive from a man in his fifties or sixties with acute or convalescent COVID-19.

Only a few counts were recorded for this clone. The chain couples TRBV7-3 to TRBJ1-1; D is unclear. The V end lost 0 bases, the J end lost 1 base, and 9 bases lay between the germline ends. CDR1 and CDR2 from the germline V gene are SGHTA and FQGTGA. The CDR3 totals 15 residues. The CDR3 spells CASSLTEGRNTEAFF. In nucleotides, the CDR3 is TGTGCCAGCAGCTTAACGGAGGGTCGGAACACTGAAGCTTTCTTT.

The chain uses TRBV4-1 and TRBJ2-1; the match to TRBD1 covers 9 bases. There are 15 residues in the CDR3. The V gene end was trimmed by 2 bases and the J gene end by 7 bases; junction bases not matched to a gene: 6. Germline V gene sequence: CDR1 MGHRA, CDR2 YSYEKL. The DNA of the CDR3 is TGCGCCAGCAGCCAACCGGGACAGGGTAGAAATGAGCAGTTCTTC. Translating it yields CASSQPGQGRNEQFF.

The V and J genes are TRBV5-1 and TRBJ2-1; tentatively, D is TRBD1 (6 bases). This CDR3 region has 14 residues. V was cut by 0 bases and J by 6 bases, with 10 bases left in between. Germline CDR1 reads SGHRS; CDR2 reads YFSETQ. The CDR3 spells CASSLAGVSNEQFF. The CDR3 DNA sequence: TGCGCCAGCAGCTTGGCAGGGGTGAGCAATGAGCAGTTCTTC.

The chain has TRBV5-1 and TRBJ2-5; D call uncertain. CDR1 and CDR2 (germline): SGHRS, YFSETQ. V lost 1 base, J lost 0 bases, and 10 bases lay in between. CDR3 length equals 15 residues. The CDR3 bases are TGCGCCAGCAGCTTGTCGCCAGGCCACCAAGAGACCCAGTACTTC. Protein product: CASSLSPGHQETQYF.